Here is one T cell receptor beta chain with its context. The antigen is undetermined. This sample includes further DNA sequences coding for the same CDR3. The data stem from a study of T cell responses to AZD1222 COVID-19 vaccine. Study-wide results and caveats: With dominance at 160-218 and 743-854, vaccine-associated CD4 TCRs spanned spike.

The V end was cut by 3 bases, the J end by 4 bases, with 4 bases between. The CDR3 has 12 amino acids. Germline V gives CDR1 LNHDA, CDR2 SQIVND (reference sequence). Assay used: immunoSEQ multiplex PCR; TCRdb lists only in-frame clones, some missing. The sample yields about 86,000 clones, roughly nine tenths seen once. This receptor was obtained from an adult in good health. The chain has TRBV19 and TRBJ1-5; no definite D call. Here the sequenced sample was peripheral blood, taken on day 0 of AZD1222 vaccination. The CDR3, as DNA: TGTGCCAGTAGTATCAATAATCAGCCCCAGCATTTT. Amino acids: CASSINNQPQHF.